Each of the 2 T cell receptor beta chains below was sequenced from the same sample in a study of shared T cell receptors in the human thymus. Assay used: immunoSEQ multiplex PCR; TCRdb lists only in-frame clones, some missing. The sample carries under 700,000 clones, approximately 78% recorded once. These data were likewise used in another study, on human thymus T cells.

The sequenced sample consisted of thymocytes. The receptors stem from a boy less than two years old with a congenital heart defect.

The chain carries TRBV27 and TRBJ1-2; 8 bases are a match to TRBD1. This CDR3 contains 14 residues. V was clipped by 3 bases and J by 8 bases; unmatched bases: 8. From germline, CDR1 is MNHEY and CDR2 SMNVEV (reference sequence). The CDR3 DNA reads TGTGCCAGCAGTTTGACCGGGACAGGATCAGGCTACACCTTC. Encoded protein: CASSLTGTGSGYTF.

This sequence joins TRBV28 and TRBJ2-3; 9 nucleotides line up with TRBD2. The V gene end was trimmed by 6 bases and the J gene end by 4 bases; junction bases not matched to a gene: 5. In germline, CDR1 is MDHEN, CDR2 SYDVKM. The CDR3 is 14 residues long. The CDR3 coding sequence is TGTGCCAGCAGCGACAGCGGGAGGTCAGATACGCAGTATTTT. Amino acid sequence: CASSDSGRSDTQYF.